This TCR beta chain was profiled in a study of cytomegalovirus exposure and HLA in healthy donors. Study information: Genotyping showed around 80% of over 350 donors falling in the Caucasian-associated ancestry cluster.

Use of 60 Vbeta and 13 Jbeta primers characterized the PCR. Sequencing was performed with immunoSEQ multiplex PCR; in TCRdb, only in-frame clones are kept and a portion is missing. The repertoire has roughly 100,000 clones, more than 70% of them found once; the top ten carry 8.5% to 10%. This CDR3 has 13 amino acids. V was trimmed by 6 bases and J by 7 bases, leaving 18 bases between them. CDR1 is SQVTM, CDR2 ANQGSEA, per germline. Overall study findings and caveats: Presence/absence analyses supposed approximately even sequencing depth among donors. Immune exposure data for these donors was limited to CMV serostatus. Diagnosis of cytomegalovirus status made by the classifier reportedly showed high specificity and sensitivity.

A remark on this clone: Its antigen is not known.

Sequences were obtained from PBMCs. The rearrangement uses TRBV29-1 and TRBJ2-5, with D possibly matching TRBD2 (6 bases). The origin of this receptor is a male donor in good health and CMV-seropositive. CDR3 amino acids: CSVKLVAEGTQYF. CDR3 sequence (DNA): TGCAGCGTCAAATTGGTGGCGGAGGGGACCCAGTACTTC.